This TCR beta chain stems from a study of CD8 T cells in ankylosing spondylitis. This clonotype was observed a few times. TCRdb reprocessed the 5' RACE reads via MiXCR and lists one record per CDR3 protein. Among about 130,000 distinct CDR3 sequences listed, just under 7.5% were seen once. The ends lost 5 bases at V and 4 bases at J; junction bases unmatched: 13. This CDR3 region has 16 residues. Per germline, CDR1 MNHEY and CDR2 SVGEGT. The sample comprised blood, either unsorted or a sorted T cell fraction (not recorded which). The receptor was isolated from a female donor with ankylosing spondylitis or in good health (not recorded which). The V gene is TRBV6-2 or TRBV6-3, the J gene TRBJ2-7, with 8 bases fitting TRBD1. The CDR3 sequence: CASSTVRTGPGYEQYF. The CDR3 nucleotides are TGTGCCAGCAGTACCGTCCGGACAGGGCCGGGGTACGAGCAGTACTTC.